What follows describes a single T cell receptor (beta chain). Other nucleotide sequences from this sample produce the same CDR3. This CDR3 spans 14 amino acids. The germline CDR1 and CDR2 sequences are SGDLS and YYNGEE. Trimming stripped 0 bases from V and 5 bases from J, with 11 bases between. The sample comes from a study of shared clonotypes between healthy human individuals. The protocol was immunoSEQ multiplex PCR, while the TCRdb copy is restricted to in-frame clones and leaves out a portion. The profile covers 2 million to 3 million clones, with over 85% appearing a single time and about 0.38% taken by the ten largest.

The sample comprised naive CD4+ T cells from PBMCs. Sample subset: CD45RA+ positively selected. The sequence was obtained from a man in his late teens or twenties in good health. Some clones in this sample may be carry-over from other donors' samples. The V gene is TRBV9, the J gene TRBJ2-5; D is undetermined. The CDR3 DNA is TGTGCCAGCAGCGTAGGGCAGGTTCAGGAGACCCAGTACTTC. Translation gives CASSVGQVQETQYF. Full variable domain (missing parts from reference TRBV9 and TRBJ2-5): DSGVTQTPKHLITATGQRVTLRCSPRSGDLSVYWYQQSLDQGLQFLIQYYNGEERAKGNILERFSAQQFPDLHSELNLSSLELGDSALYFCASSVGQVQETQYFGPGTRLLVL.